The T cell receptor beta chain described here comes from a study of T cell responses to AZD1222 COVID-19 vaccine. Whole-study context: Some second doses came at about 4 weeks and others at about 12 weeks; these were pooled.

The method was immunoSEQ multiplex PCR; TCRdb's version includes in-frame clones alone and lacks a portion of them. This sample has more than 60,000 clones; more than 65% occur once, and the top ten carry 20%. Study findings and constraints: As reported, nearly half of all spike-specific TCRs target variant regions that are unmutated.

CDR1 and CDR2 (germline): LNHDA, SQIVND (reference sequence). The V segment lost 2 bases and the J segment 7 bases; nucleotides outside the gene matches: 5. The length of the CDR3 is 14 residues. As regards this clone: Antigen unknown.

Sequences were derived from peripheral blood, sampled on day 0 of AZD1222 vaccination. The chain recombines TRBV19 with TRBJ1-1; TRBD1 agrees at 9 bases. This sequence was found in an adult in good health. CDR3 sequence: CASSIFGTGIEAFF. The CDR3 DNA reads TGTGCCAGTAGTATATTCGGGACAGGGATTGAAGCTTTCTTT. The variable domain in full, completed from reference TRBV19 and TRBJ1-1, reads DGGITQSPKYLFRKEGQNVTLSCEQNLNHDAMYWYRQDPGQGLRLIYYSQIVNDFQKGDIAEGYSVSREKKESFPLTVTSAQKNPTAFYLCASSIFGTGIEAFFGQGTRLTVV.